The T cell receptor beta chain described here comes from a study of T cells expressing NK-cell markers. UMIs accompanied the 5'RACE template switching by which TCR beta cDNA was made. TCRdb reprocessed the 5' RACE reads; each CDR3 protein has one entry and no DNA is given. The ten top clones account for approximately 3.6%, within a sample of approximately 550,000 distinct CDR3 sequences. The germline gives CDR1 SGHVS, CDR2 FQNEAQ. This CDR3 has 16 amino acids. This receptor was identified in a man aged 18-30 years in good health. The chain employs TRBV7-8 and TRBJ2-5; TCRdb's assignment of TRBD2 cannot be checked, as there is no DNA. Sequenced input: blood T cells: a sorted CD56 or NKG2C T cell subset, CD4+ or CD8+ T cells, or bulk PBMC T cells (not recorded which). The CDR3 here is CASSPPGLAGAETQYF.